The 10 T cell receptor beta chains presented below share a single source sample, sequenced in a study of cytomegalovirus exposure and HLA in healthy donors (dated by TCRdb to between 2016 and 2019). The library was made by the immunoSEQ multiplex PCR assay. A mixture of 60 forward primers for TCR Vbeta segments and 13 reverse primers for TCR Jbeta segments was used in the multiplex PCR. Imported from immuneACCESS, the table was reduced by TCRdb to in-frame sequences with V and J called. These copies leave out some clones; in studies compared against another copy, an unresolved V gene accounts for under half, and the cause of the remainder is not known. Present in this sample are roughly 200,000 clones, around 77% of which were seen just once. 2% to 2.5% of the sample goes to the ten largest clones. The sequenced sample was PBMCs. These receptors were taken from a man in his fifties or sixties in good health and CMV-seronegative.

The chain recombines TRBV11-2 with TRBJ2-1; TRBD1 matches 8 bases. Per germline, CDR1 SGHAT and CDR2 FQNNGV. Germline trimming cut 5 bases from V and 0 bases from J; bases unmatched to any gene: 12. This CDR3 contains 18 residues. The CDR3 DNA reads as TGTGCCAGCAGCCCAGGTCCATTGGGGACAGGCTCCTACAATGAGCAGTTCTTC. As protein: CASSPGPLGTGSYNEQFF.

This CDR3 is CASRRGSGAGQYEQYF. The CDR3, as DNA: TGTGCCAGCAGGAGAGGCAGCGGGGCGGGGCAATACGAGCAGTACTTC. V is TRBV28 and J is TRBJ2-7; 7 bases are a match to TRBD2. The CDR3 is made up of 16 amino acids. CDR1 is MDHEN, CDR2 SYDVKM, per germline. The V gene end was trimmed by 6 bases and the J gene end by 4 bases; junction bases not matched to a gene: 15.

V is TRBV7-4 and J is TRBJ2-2, with D tentatively TRBD1 (5 bases). Trimming shortened V by 1 base and J by 4 bases, and 16 bases separated the two germline ends. Looked up from germline, CDR1 is SGHVT and CDR2 is SQSDAQ. This CDR3 comprises 17 residues. The CDR3 DNA sequence: TGTGCCAGCAGCTTAGACGACAGCCTTTTGTGCACCGGGGAGCTGTTTTTT. Its protein product is CASSLDDSLLCTGELFF. Using reference TRBV7-4 and TRBJ2-2 for the parts outside the CDR3, the full variable domain is GAGVSQSPRYKVAKRGRDVALRCDSISGHVTLYWYRQTLGQGSEVLTYSQSDAQRDKSGRPSGRFSAERPERSVSTLKIQRTEQGDSAVYLCASSLDDSLLCTGELFFGEGSRLTVL.

The chain is built from TRBV2 and TRBJ1-2; TRBD1 aligns across 9 bases. Germline V CDR1 and CDR2: SNHLY, FYNNEI. With 6 bases clipped from V and 5 bases from J, the junction kept 10 bases outside the gene matches. The CDR3 length is 15 residues. CDR3 in DNA: TGTGCCAGCAGCGCAAAAGGACAGGGGACATATGGCTACACCTTC. It yields the protein CASSAKGQGTYGYTF.

About this clone itself: At one end, the junction sequence differs from germline, possibly due to a read error. The CDR3 loop reads CASRIAGVTGELFF. The CDR3 DNA follows: TGTGCCAGTAGAATAGCGGGAGTTACCGGGGAGCTGTTTTTT. This chain connects TRBV19 to TRBJ2-2, with TRBD2 matching 9 bases. The germline V gene has CDR1 LNHDA and CDR2 SQIVND (reference sequence). The CDR3 is 14 residues long. Combining the CDR3 with reference TRBV19 and TRBJ2-2 gives the whole variable domain DGGITQSPKYLFRKEGQNVTLSCEQNLNHDAMYWYRQDPGQGLRLIYYSQIVNDFQKGDIAEGYSVSREKKESFPLTVTSAQKNPTAFYLCASRIAGVTGELFFGEGSRLTVL.

This chain uses TRBV30 with TRBJ2-5, with a weak D call TRBD1 (6 bases). V lost 4 bases and J 8 bases, leaving 20 bases between the germline ends. The CDR3 spans 14 residues. Germline values: CDR1 GTSNPN, CDR2 SVGIG (reference sequence). CDR3 sequence: CAWNPNRDGSTQYF. As DNA, the CDR3 is TGTGCCTGGAACCCGAACAGGGATGGGAGCACCCAGTACTTC.

The V call is TRBV4-2, the J call TRBJ2-7, with D perhaps TRBD1 (6 bases). V gave up 0 bases and J gave up 3 bases, with 18 bases separating them. This CDR3 spans 17 amino acids. CDR1 and CDR2 (germline): LGHNA, YNFKEQ. CDR3: CASSQDIARGQNYEQYF. DNA of the CDR3: TGTGCCAGCAGCCAAGATATAGCGCGAGGACAGAACTACGAGCAGTACTTC.

In this sample, this clone turned up once. The rearrangement joins TRBV15 to TRBJ2-1; 8 bases align to TRBD2. The CDR3 contains 16 residues. Germline V gene data show CDR1 as LNHNV and CDR2 as YYDKDF (reference sequence). The trim removed 0 bases at V and 5 bases at J, leaving 6 bases unmatched. The CDR3 nucleotides are TGTGCCACCAGCAGAGAATTTGGGACTAGGGACAATGAGCAGTTCTTC. Translation gives CATSREFGTRDNEQFF.

This clone was observed a single time. This chain joins TRBV5-1 and TRBJ1-1; 7 nucleotides line up with TRBD1. The J segment lost 4 bases and the V segment lost 1 base, leaving 1 base of the junction unmatched. There are 13 residues in the CDR3. Germline-derived CDR1 and CDR2 are SGHRS and YFSETQ. CDR3 residues: CASSLTGATEAFF. The CDR3 DNA reads as TGCGCCAGCAGCTTGACAGGGGCCACTGAAGCTTTCTTT.

This clone has just a few counts. This rearrangement joins TRBV29-1 to TRBJ2-3, with TRBD1 as a possible D gene (5 bases). This CDR3 has 12 residues. Germline values: CDR1 SQVTM, CDR2 ANQGSEA. Trimming stripped 7 bases from V and 3 bases from J, with 11 bases between. For the CDR3, the DNA is TGCAGCGCCGTAGACAGTACAGATACGCAGTATTTT. Amino acid sequence: CSAVDSTDTQYF.